Each of the 4 T cell receptor beta chains below was sequenced from the same sample in a study of T-cell memory formation after mild COVID-19. TCRdb re-derived calls from the 5' RACE reads in MiXCR, one entry per CDR3 protein. The sample lists about 270,000 distinct CDR3 sequences, approximately 15% occurring once. Sequences were obtained from PBMCs or a T cell subset sorted from them (not recorded which). Source of these receptors: an adult woman who had mild COVID-19 (a few samples of this study predate the infection). Cell type and time point are not known.

The table lists this clonotype with a few counts. In nucleotides, the CDR3 is TGCAGCGTTGAAGATCCACTTCTCGACTACAATGAGCAGTTCTTC. Protein: CSVEDPLLDYNEQFF. The rearrangement joins TRBV29-1 to TRBJ2-1; D is unresolved. Trimming pared 0 bases from V and 3 bases from J, leaving 12 bases between. CDR3 length: 15 residues. The germline V gene encodes CDR1 SQVTM and CDR2 ANQGSEA.

This clonotype was detected ten times or more. The chain is built from TRBV5-1 and TRBJ1-5; D perhaps matches TRBD1 (5 bases). This CDR3 has 17 residues. Germline V gene data show CDR1 as SGHRS and CDR2 as YFSETQ. The V end lost 0 bases, the J end lost 1 base, and 14 bases lay between the germline ends. CDR3 coding DNA: TGCGCCAGCAGCTTGGTACCACCTGGGGCAAGCAATCAGCCCCAGCATTTT. Protein: CASSLVPPGASNQPQHF.

The V and J genes are TRBV15 and TRBJ1-6, with TRBD1 as a possible D gene (6 bases). The V gene's germline CDR1 is LNHNV and CDR2 YYDKDF (reference sequence). This CDR3 contains 20 residues. The V end lost 1 base, the J end lost 3 bases, and 22 bases lay between the germline ends. CDR3 protein: CATSRVLRGILPFYNSPLHF. DNA for the CDR3: TGTGCCACCAGCAGAGTCCTCAGGGGAATCCTCCCCTTCTATAATTCACCCCTCCACTTT.

In this sample, this clonotype turned up many times. V usage is TRBV6-1 and J usage is TRBJ2-1; 8 nucleotides line up with TRBD2. Germline V gives CDR1 MNHNS, CDR2 SASEGT. CDR3 length equals 17 residues. With V trimmed by 1 base and J by 0 bases, 5 bases remained unmatched. The CDR3 bases are TGTGCCAGCAGTGAAGTCGGGGGGGGTAGCTCCTACAATGAGCAGTTCTTC. As protein: CASSEVGGGSSYNEQFF.